The next 27 T cell receptor beta chains were all read from a single sample in a study of OX40 agonist ivuxolimab in advanced cancers. Profiling relied on immunoSEQ multiplex PCR, and the TCRdb table lists in-frame clones only, not all of them. The data show around 48,000 clones, roughly 80% seen once. This material consisted of CD4+ or CD8+ T cells sorted from blood, taken in a trial of the OX40 agonist ivuxolimab. These receptor sequences come from an adult with an advanced solid tumor such as melanoma, head and neck, liver or kidney cancer.

This clone has just a few counts. The chain employs TRBV5-1 and TRBJ1-5; D might be TRBD1 (6 bases). Trimming pared 0 bases from V and 3 bases from J, leaving 13 bases between. Per germline, CDR1 SGHRS and CDR2 YFSETQ. CDR3 length equals 16 residues. The CDR3 region is CASSLGIGGANQPQHF. DNA for the CDR3: TGCGCCAGCAGCTTGGGCATCGGGGGGGCCAATCAGCCCCAGCATTTT.

The V gene is TRBV2, the J gene TRBJ2-7; D not resolved. The V end was cut by 1 base, the J end by 1 base, with 14 bases between. The CDR3 runs 16 residues. The germline V gene encodes CDR1 SNHLY and CDR2 FYNNEI. The CDR3 DNA sequence: TGTGCCAGCAGTGAAGGGCTCAGACCCTATTCCTACGAGCAGTACTTC. Translation: CASSEGLRPYSYEQYF. The full variable domain, in which reference TRBV2 and TRBJ2-7 provide the parts outside the CDR3, is EPEVTQTPSHQVTQMGQEVILRCVPISNHLYFYWYRQILGQKVEFLVSFYNNEISEKSEIFDDQFSVERPDGSNFTLKIRSTKLEDSAMYFCASSEGLRPYSYEQYFGPGTRLTVT.

V and J are TRBV7-9 and TRBJ2-3, with TRBD2 as a possible D gene (5 bases). Between the trimmed V and J ends, which lost 4 bases and 0 bases, there was a span of 11 bases. The length of the CDR3 is 15 residues. CDR1 is SEHNR and CDR2 is FQNEAQ in the germline V gene (reference sequence). As DNA, the CDR3 is TGTGCCAGCAGCTCGGACTCAGCTAGCACAGATACGCAGTATTTT. Its translation: CASSSDSASTDTQYF.

This clone was detected only once. The gene calls are TRBV4-1 and TRBJ2-7, with 8 bases lining up with TRBD2. Germline V gene lookup returns CDR1 MGHRA and CDR2 YSYEKL. The CDR3 runs to 18 residues. V lost 1 base to trimming and J lost 4 bases; unmatched junction nucleotides: 15. The CDR3 reads CASSQVLAAGVQPYEQYF. CDR3 DNA: TGCGCCAGCAGCCAAGTCCTCGCAGCGGGAGTCCAGCCGTACGAGCAGTACTTC.

This sequence joins TRBV5-1 and TRBJ1-5; D possibly corresponds to TRBD1 (5 bases). This CDR3 has 14 residues. CDR1 and CDR2 from the germline V gene are SGHRS and YFSETQ. V was cut by 2 bases and J by 5 bases, with 11 bases left in between. The CDR3 DNA sequence: TGCGCCAGCAGCTTTTTGGGGGGAGATCAGCCCCAGCATTTT. As protein: CASSFLGGDQPQHF.

The chain recombines TRBV28 with TRBJ1-1; possibly TRBD1 for D (5 bases). Per the germline V gene, CDR1 is MDHEN and CDR2 is SYDVKM. Trimming pared 0 bases from V and 11 bases from J, leaving 7 bases between. The CDR3 totals 11 residues. In DNA, the CDR3 is TGTGCCAGCAGTTTATGGACAGATGCTTTCTTT. It specifies CASSLWTDAFF.

The rearrangement links TRBV11-3 to TRBJ2-1; 8 positions agree with TRBD2. CDR3 size: 14 residues. The V and J ends lost 4 bases and 6 bases, in that order; junction bases with no gene match: 5. Germline V CDR1 and CDR2: SGHNT, YENEEA. The CDR3 sequence is CASSSSGRPNEQFF. The CDR3, as DNA: TGTGCCAGCAGCTCCAGCGGGAGACCCAATGAGCAGTTCTTC.

This clone came up a few times. The chain has TRBV11-2 and TRBJ2-2; TRBD1 agrees at 10 bases. Germline assignment: CDR1 SGHAT and CDR2 FQNNGV. Germline trimming cut 6 bases from V and 4 bases from J; bases unmatched to any gene: 5. There are 15 residues in the CDR3. This CDR3 is CASRRQGALTGELFF. As DNA, the CDR3 is TGTGCCAGCAGGCGACAGGGGGCGCTCACCGGGGAGCTGTTTTTT.

V is TRBV6-6 and J is TRBJ2-3; tentatively, D is TRBD2 (5 bases). From germline, CDR1 is MNHNY and CDR2 SVGAGI (reference sequence). The CDR3 is 14 residues long. Trimming left V 0 bases short and J 4 bases short, with 8 bases between. The CDR3 DNA sequence: TGTGCCAGCAGTTACTCGTACGGGGCAGATACGCAGTATTTT. This sequence encodes CASSYSYGADTQYF.

This clone was seen a single time. The chain combines TRBV12-5 with TRBJ2-7, with TRBD2 as a possible D gene (6 bases). V was cut by 3 bases and J by 0 bases, with 18 bases left in between. Germline V lookup: CDR1 LGHNT, CDR2 FRNRAP. The CDR3 runs to 17 residues. CDR3 amino acids: CASGFTTPGTSSYEQYF. In nucleotides, the CDR3 is TGTGCTAGTGGTTTCACAACCCCCGGGACTTCCTCCTACGAGCAGTACTTC.

The chain uses TRBV6-1 and TRBJ1-5; D is perhaps TRBD1 (6 bases). The CDR3 spans 14 residues. V lost 7 bases and J 7 bases, leaving 17 bases between the germline ends. CDR1 and CDR2 from the germline V gene are MNHNS and SASEGT. The DNA for the CDR3 is TGTGCCAGCAAGCCGGGACAATCGGGGCAGCCCCAGCATTTT. This encodes CASKPGQSGQPQHF.

In nucleotides, the CDR3 is TGTGCCAGCAGCCCCCTCTCGACGGGAGGGGAGCTGTTTTTT. This encodes CASSPLSTGGELFF. This chain connects TRBV7-3 to TRBJ2-2, with a possible D match to TRBD2 (5 bases). Trimming pared 5 bases from V and 8 bases from J, leaving 15 bases between. CDR1 and CDR2 from the germline V gene are SGHTA and FQGTGA. The CDR3 is 14 residues long.

The chain combines TRBV5-1 with TRBJ1-3; TRBD1 aligns across 8 bases. The germline V gene has CDR1 SGHRS and CDR2 YFSETQ. With 6 bases clipped from V and 3 bases from J, the junction kept 8 bases outside the gene matches. The CDR3 sequence is 15 residues long. The CDR3 nucleotides read TGCGCCAGCACGACCGGGACAGGCGTTGGAAACACCATATATTTT. The encoded protein is CASTTGTGVGNTIYF.

The V gene is TRBV7-6, the J gene TRBJ2-3; D is undetermined. The CDR3 length is 10 residues. With 8 bases removed from V and 3 bases from J, the gap between germline ends came to 3 bases. Germline V lookup: CDR1 SGHVS, CDR2 FNYEAQ. The CDR3 loop reads CASGTDTQYF. The CDR3 nucleotides read TGTGCCAGCGGGACAGATACGCAGTATTTT.

This chain uses TRBV27 with TRBJ2-7; tentatively, D is TRBD1 (5 bases). Germline CDR1 MNHEY, CDR2 SMNVEV (reference sequence). The ends were cut back, 1 base at V and 2 bases at J, with 9 bases in the middle. This CDR3 has 14 residues. The chain's CDR3 is CASSLWQGTYEQYF. Here the CDR3 DNA reads TGTGCCAGCAGTTTATGGCAGGGAACCTACGAGCAGTACTTC.

This chain uses TRBV9 with TRBJ1-1, with D tentatively TRBD1 (5 bases). The V gene's germline CDR1 is SGDLS and CDR2 YYNGEE. CDR3 length equals 16 residues. V shed 0 bases and J shed 0 bases, with 12 bases lying between them. DNA of the CDR3: TGTGCCAGCAGCGTAGCCCCGACAGTAATGAACACTGAAGCTTTCTTT. Protein: CASSVAPTVMNTEAFF. Looking up the rest from reference TRBV9 and TRBJ1-1 gives the full variable domain: DSGVTQTPKHLITATGQRVTLRCSPRSGDLSVYWYQQSLDQGLQFLIQYYNGEERAKGNILERFSAQQFPDLHSELNLSSLELGDSALYFCASSVAPTVMNTEAFFGQGTRLTVV.

This clone was counted a few times. The chain is built from TRBV27 and TRBJ1-5; no clear D gene. The germline V and J ends were trimmed by 5 bases and 7 bases, with 9 bases remaining between them. The CDR3 has 12 residues. From germline, CDR1 is MNHEY and CDR2 SMNVEV (reference sequence). The CDR3 spells CASSVAGQPQHF. The CDR3 DNA reads as TGTGCCAGCAGTGTAGCGGGCCAGCCCCAGCATTTT.

This rearrangement joins TRBV5-1 to TRBJ2-6; D is unclear. The CDR3 totals 14 residues. From germline, CDR1 is SGHRS and CDR2 YFSETQ. Between the trimmed V and J ends, which lost 3 bases and 0 bases, there was a span of 4 bases. The CDR3, as DNA: TGCGCCAGCAGCTGGGCCTCTGGGGCCAACGTCCTGACTTTC. Protein: CASSWASGANVLTF.

V gene TRBV19 combines with J gene TRBJ2-6; D is undetermined. The V and J ends lost 4 bases and 0 bases respectively, with 7 bases between them. Per germline, CDR1 LNHDA and CDR2 SQIVND (reference sequence). CDR3 length: 15 amino acids. CDR3 loop: CASSTQPSGANVLTF. DNA of the CDR3: TGTGCCAGTAGTACTCAGCCCTCTGGGGCCAACGTCCTGACTTTC.

The chain recombines TRBV4-1 with TRBJ2-6; D is possibly TRBD2 (6 bases). Germline loops: CDR1 MGHRA, CDR2 YSYEKL. The CDR3 loop spans 17 amino acids. V was trimmed by 0 bases and J by 0 bases, leaving 9 bases between them. The DNA for the CDR3 is TGCGCCAGCAGCCAAGATCGTAGCGGCTCTGGGGCCAACGTCCTGACTTTC. Its translation is CASSQDRSGSGANVLTF.

The chain carries TRBV15 and TRBJ2-7, with no clear D. V lost 0 bases to trimming and J lost 2 bases, with 11 bases between them. The CDR3 contains 15 residues. Per germline, CDR1 LNHNV and CDR2 YYDKDF (reference sequence). This chain's CDR3 is CATSRDGGGAYEQYF. The CDR3 DNA is TGTGCCACCAGCAGAGATGGCGGTGGGGCCTACGAGCAGTACTTC.

This clone was detected once. The V gene is TRBV27, the J gene TRBJ2-7; TRBD2 aligns across 8 bases. Trimming cost V 4 bases and J 5 bases; bases outside gene matches: 7. CDR1 is MNHEY, CDR2 SMNVEV, per germline (reference sequence). The CDR3 sequence is 14 residues long. This CDR3 is CASSYTGGPDEQYF. CDR3 nucleotides: TGTGCCAGCAGTTATACGGGAGGGCCGGACGAGCAGTACTTC.

This chain joins TRBV28 and TRBJ1-6; unclear D gene. The germline V gene has CDR1 MDHEN and CDR2 SYDVKM. Trimming removed 6 bases at V and 9 bases at J, with 18 bases between. There are 15 residues in the CDR3. The chain's CDR3 is CASSPQAGSGSPLHF. The DNA for the CDR3 is TGTGCCAGCAGCCCCCAAGCGGGTTCGGGTTCACCCCTCCACTTT.

This clone was found a few times. The J gene is TRBJ2-2, the V gene TRBV10-3, with 13 bases identical to TRBD2. This CDR3 has 15 residues. Germline V lookup: CDR1 ENHRY, CDR2 SYGVKD. The V gene end was trimmed by 10 bases and the J gene end by 1 base; junction bases not matched to a gene: 3. CDR3 sequence reads: CATGTSGMNTGELFF. CDR3 bases: TGTGCCACCGGGACTAGCGGGATGAACACCGGGGAGCTGTTTTTT.

A note on this clone: A single base separates this from a much larger clone, so it may be a read error. The sample has other DNA sequences that encode this CDR3 too. The J gene is TRBJ1-1, the V gene TRBV14; TRBD1 aligns across 8 bases. V lost 3 bases and J lost 5; bases outside the gene matches: 5. Germline assignment: CDR1 SGHDN and CDR2 FVKESK. This CDR3 is 14 amino acids long. CDR3: CASSQYHRGTEAFF. CDR3 bases: TGTGCCAGCAGCCAGTACCACAGGGGGACTGAAGCTTTCTTT.

The rearrangement uses TRBV6-1 and TRBJ1-2; D is unclear. The CDR3 runs 14 residues. CDR1 and CDR2 (germline): MNHNS, SASEGT. The V gene lost 7 bases and the J gene lost 1 base, with 13 bases spanning the gap. The CDR3 DNA sequence: TGTGCCAGCATTCCGGGTCGGAGTAACTATGGCTACACCTTC. Translation: CASIPGRSNYGYTF.

This chain joins TRBV11-3 and TRBJ1-5; 7 bases map to TRBD1. Germline V gene sequence: CDR1 SGHNT, CDR2 YENEEA. The CDR3 sequence is 14 residues long. The V segment lost 6 bases and the J segment 2 bases; nucleotides outside the gene matches: 4. CDR3: CASSPTGGNQPQHF. In nucleotides, the CDR3 is TGTGCCAGCAGTCCTACAGGGGGCAATCAGCCCCAGCATTTT. The variable domain in full, completed from reference TRBV11-3 and TRBJ1-5, reads EAGVVQSPRYKIIEKKQPVAFWCNPISGHNTLYWYLQNLGQGPELLIRYENEEAVDDSQLPKDRFSAERLKGVDSTLKIQPAELGDSAVYLCASSPTGGNQPQHFGDGTRLSIL.